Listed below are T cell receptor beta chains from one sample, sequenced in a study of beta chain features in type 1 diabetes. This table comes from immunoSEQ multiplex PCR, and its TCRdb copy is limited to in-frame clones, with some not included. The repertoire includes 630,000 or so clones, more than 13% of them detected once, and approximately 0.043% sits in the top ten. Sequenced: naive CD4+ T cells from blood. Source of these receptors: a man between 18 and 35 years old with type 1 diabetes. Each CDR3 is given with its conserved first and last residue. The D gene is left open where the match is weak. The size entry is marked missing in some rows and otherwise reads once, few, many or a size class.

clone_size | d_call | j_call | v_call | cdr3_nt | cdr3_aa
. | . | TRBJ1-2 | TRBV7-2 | TGTGCCAGCAGCGTAACTTCCCGCTATGGCTACACCTTC | CASSVTSRYGYTF
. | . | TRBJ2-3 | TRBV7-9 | TGTGCCAGCAGCACCCCCAGGGGTAGCACAGATACGCAGTATTTT | CASSTPRGSTDTQYF
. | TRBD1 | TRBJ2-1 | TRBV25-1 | TGTGCCAGCAGTGTAGGGACAGGGATTTATGAGCAGTTCTTC | CASSVGTGIYEQFF
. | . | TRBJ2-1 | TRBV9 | TGTGCCAGCAGCGTAGCTCCAGGACTCAATGAGCAGTTCTTC | CASSVAPGLNEQFF
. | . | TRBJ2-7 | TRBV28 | TGTGCCAGCTGGGCAGGGTTCCCTACAGAGCAGTACTTC | CASWAGFPTEQYF
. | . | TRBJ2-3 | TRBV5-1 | TGCGCCAGCAGCGGGACCTTGGATACGCAGTATTTT | CASSGTLDTQYF
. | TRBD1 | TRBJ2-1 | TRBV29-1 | TGCAGCGTTGGAGACAGGGGATATGAGCAGTTCTTC | CSVGDRGYEQFF
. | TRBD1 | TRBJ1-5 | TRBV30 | TGTGCCTGGAGAGGTGGGACAGGGGCGAGCAATCAGCCCCAGCATTTT | CAWRGGTGASNQPQHF
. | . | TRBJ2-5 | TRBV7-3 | TGTGCCAGCAGCCCCGTGGGGGTTGAGACCCAGTACTTC | CASSPVGVETQYF
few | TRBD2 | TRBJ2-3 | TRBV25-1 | TGTGCCAGCAGTGACGGGAGGCCCCCGGATACGCAGTATTTT | CASSDGRPPDTQYF
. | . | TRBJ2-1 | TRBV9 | TGTGCCAGCAGCGTAGCCACGGCGCATGAGCAGTTCTTC | CASSVATAHEQFF
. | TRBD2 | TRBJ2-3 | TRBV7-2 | TGTGCCAGCAGCTTAGTAGCGGGGGCCCTCACAGATACGCAGTATTTT | CASSLVAGALTDTQYF
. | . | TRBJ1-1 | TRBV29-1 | TGCAGCGTTGGAAACCCCGGGAGGGCGGGTACTGAAGCTTTCTTT | CSVGNPGRAGTEAFF
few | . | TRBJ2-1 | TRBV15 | TGTGCCACCAGCAGAGATGGCGGGGCAAGCTCCTACAATGAGCAGTTCTTC | CATSRDGGASSYNEQFF
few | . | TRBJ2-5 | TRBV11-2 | TGTGCCAGCAGCTCGAGGACAGTCTCGTACCAAGAGACCCAGTACTTC | CASSSRTVSYQETQYF
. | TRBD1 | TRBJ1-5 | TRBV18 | TGTGCCAGCTCACCCGCCGGGACAGGGACTCAGCCCCAGCATTTT | CASSPAGTGTQPQHF
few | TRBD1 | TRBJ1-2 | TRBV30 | TGTGCCTGGAGGACAGGGGATTGGGGTGGCTACACCTTC | CAWRTGDWGGYTF
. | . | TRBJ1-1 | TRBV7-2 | TGTGCCAGCAGCCCGGGGGGAAGCCAAGGAGCTTTCTTT | CASSPGGSQGAFF